This T cell receptor beta chain was found in a study of T-cell reconstitution after alpha-beta-depleted transplantation in children. To note about this clonotype: Its antigen is unknown.

General study findings and limits: Most T-cell counts and diversity one year after the transplant came from T cells that were newly produced. After transplant, at about two months, alpha-beta T cells were reportedly derived from several hundred expanded graft clones.

In germline, CDR1 is SSHAT, CDR2 FNYEAQ (reference sequence). The CDR3 is made up of 15 amino acids. V dropped 1 base and J dropped 2 bases, with 9 bases sitting between them. Unique molecular identifiers were incorporated during preparation of the TCRbeta library. TCRdb analysed the PCR reads with MiXCR anew, one entry per CDR3 protein. This table holds 550,000 to 800,000 distinct CDR3 sequences, about an eighth found once. Sequences were derived from PBMCs, sampled before TCRalphabeta/CD19-depleted stem cell transplant. The TCR was taken from a girl aged 2-10 years with congenital amegakaryocytic thrombocytopenia, due to receive a stem cell transplant. The J gene is TRBJ1-3, the V gene TRBV7-7; no clear D. In nucleotides, the CDR3 is TGTGCCAGCAGCTTAGGAGGGAACGCTGGAAACACCATATATTTT. This gives the protein CASSLGGNAGNTIYF.